This note documents a single T cell receptor (beta chain) sequence. Its antigen is not known. This specimen comes from a study of T cell repertoires in cytomegalovirus infection. V gave up 0 bases and J gave up 10 bases, with 9 bases separating them. Germline V gives CDR1 SEHNR, CDR2 FQNEAQ (reference sequence). The CDR3 consists of 12 residues. Using its own MiXCR run on the reads, TCRdb lists one record per CDR3 protein. The sample lists a few hundred thousand distinct CDR3 sequences; approximately 40% were seen once. Here the sequenced sample was cultured PBMCs, taken from culture after CMV antigen stimulation. The sequence was collected from a human donor in good health (CMV status not recorded). Some clones in this sample may be carry-over from other donors' samples. This chain links TRBV7-9 with TRBJ1-2; D is perhaps TRBD1 (6 bases). CDR3 in amino acids: CASSLAQGPYTF. The CDR3 DNA reads as TGTGCCAGCAGCTTAGCGCAGGGGCCCTACACCTTC.